The 21 T cell receptor beta chains below come from one sample, sequenced in a study of blood T cells in healthy people across ages. Next came a second PCR, run for about 6 to 12 cycles, which used a sample-barcoded 5' primer along with a J-beta primer mix. TCRdb re-derived calls from the 5' RACE reads in MiXCR, one entry per CDR3 protein. The table shows roughly 680,000 distinct CDR3 sequences, with under 65% occurring only once. Sequences were obtained from blood. These receptors all come from a woman older than 75 in good health.

This clonotype was counted between two and nine times. This may arise from a read error, as a much more abundant clone is one base away. V is TRBV25-1 and J is TRBJ2-5; 7 bases fit TRBD1. Germline V gene data show CDR1 as MGHDK and CDR2 as SYGVNS. The length of the CDR3 is 14 residues. Unmatched junction bases numbered 10, after V lost 1 base and J lost 11 bases. CDR3 bases: TGTGCCAGCAGTGAATCGACAGGGCGCAATGAGCAGTACTTC. Protein product: CASSESTGRNEQYF.

The J gene is TRBJ2-1, the V gene TRBV5-1; 8 nucleotides line up with TRBD1. Trimming at V came to 4 bases and at J to 9 bases, leaving 6 bases not matched to a gene. The CDR3 totals 13 residues. Germline CDR1 and CDR2: SGHRS and YFSETQ. CDR3: CASSRQGASEQFF. CDR3 in DNA: TGCGCCAGCAGCAGGCAGGGGGCGAGTGAGCAGTTCTTC.

V is TRBV7-8 and J is TRBJ2-4, with D perhaps TRBD1 (5 bases). V lost 5 bases, J lost 3 bases, and 20 bases lay in between. Per germline, CDR1 SGHVS and CDR2 FQNEAQ. CDR3 size: 17 residues. CDR3 bases: TGTGCCAGCAGCCCCCTCAGGGAAATGGTAGACAAAAACATTCAGTACTTC. Its translation: CASSPLREMVDKNIQYF.

This clonotype was seen at least ten times. The chain is built from TRBV6-6 and TRBJ2-5; unclear D gene. Between the trimmed V and J ends, which lost 6 bases and 5 bases, there was a span of 10 bases. CDR3 length: 12 amino acids. In germline, CDR1 is MNHNY, CDR2 SVGAGI (reference sequence). The CDR3 coding sequence is TGTGCCAGCAGAAAAGCCAGGGAGACCCAGTACTTC. Translating it yields CASRKARETQYF.

In regard to this clonotype: Just one base apart from a much larger clone, this may be a read error. The CDR3, as DNA: TGTGCCAGCAGTGCCTTGCGGGAGTCAAATGAGCAGTTCTTC. It is translated as CASSALRESNEQFF. The chain links TRBV27 to TRBJ2-1; TRBD2 matches 7 bases. Trimming at V came to 5 bases and at J to 7 bases, leaving 8 bases not matched to a gene. Germline V CDR1 and CDR2: MNHEY, SMNVEV (reference sequence). CDR3 length equals 14 residues.

Concerning this clonotype itself: A much bigger clone sits one base away, suggesting this may be a read error. The chain couples TRBV7-9 to TRBJ1-1; no clear D. The CDR3 is made up of 12 amino acids. Germline V CDR1 and CDR2: SEHNR, FQNEAQ (reference sequence). This CDR3 reads CTSSSMGAEAFF. In nucleotides, the CDR3 is TGTACCAGCAGCTCCATGGGCGCTGAAGCTTTCTTT.

This clonotype showed up just a few times. Written as DNA, the CDR3 is TGTGCCAGCAGGCCACTGGTGGCTAATGAAAAACTGTTTTTT. It translates to CASRPLVANEKLFF. This sequence joins TRBV2 and TRBJ1-4; unclear D gene. The V gene lost 6 bases and the J gene lost 3 bases, with 11 bases spanning the gap. This CDR3 region has 14 residues. Per the germline V gene, CDR1 is SNHLY and CDR2 is FYNNEI.

The chain recombines TRBV11-2 with TRBJ1-4; unclear D gene. Per the germline V gene, CDR1 is SGHAT and CDR2 is FQNNGV. The CDR3 is 12 residues long. With 1 base removed from V and 6 bases from J, the gap between germline ends came to 3 bases. In DNA, the CDR3 is TGTGCCAGCAGCTTAGTTTATGAAAAACTGTTTTTT. Its protein product is CASSLVYEKLFF.

This clonotype was counted a single time. The CDR3 is CASSLGSLRETQYF. The CDR3 coding sequence is TGTGCCAGCAGCTTAGGCTCTCTTAGAGAGACCCAGTACTTC. This rearrangement joins TRBV11-2 to TRBJ2-5; D not certain. In germline, CDR1 is SGHAT, CDR2 FQNNGV. There are 14 residues in the CDR3. Between the trimmed V and J ends, which lost 1 base and 4 bases, there was a span of 10 bases.

At least ten counts were recorded for this clonotype. Compared with germline, one end of the junction differs, possibly owing to a read error. The chain carries TRBV7-7 and TRBJ2-1; D not resolved. CDR3 length: 13 residues. Germline CDR1 reads SSHAT; CDR2 reads FNYEAQ (reference sequence). In nucleotides, the CDR3 is TGTGCTAGCAGCTCCTCGACTCTTAATGAGCAGTTCTTC. It is translated as CASSSSTLNEQFF.

Comments on this clonotype: A much bigger clone sits one base away, suggesting this may be a read error. The chain links TRBV28 to TRBJ2-1, with 7 bases that match TRBD1. Germline CDR1 MDHEN, CDR2 SYDVKM. The CDR3 is made up of 14 amino acids. Written as DNA, the CDR3 is TGTGCCAGCAGCCCCGGGACAGTAAGCAATGGGCAGTTCTTC. This encodes CASSPGTVSNGQFF.

The chain carries TRBV20-1 and TRBJ2-7; possible D gene TRBD2, 7 bases. Germline assignment: CDR1 DFQATT and CDR2 SNEGSKA (reference sequence). The V end lost 6 bases, the J end lost 1 base, and 25 bases lay between the germline ends. The CDR3 loop spans 17 amino acids. The CDR3 region is CSASRGGGVGSSYEQYF. The DNA of the CDR3 is TGCAGTGCCTCGAGAGGGGGGGGAGTCGGCTCTTCCTACGAGCAGTACTTC.

Of note for this clonotype: One base away lies a much larger clone, so this may be a sequencing read error. The V gene is TRBV7-2, the J gene TRBJ2-7, with D hard to call. V was cut by 5 bases and J by 3 bases, with 5 bases left in between. The CDR3 loop spans 11 amino acids. Germline values: CDR1 SGHTA, CDR2 FQGNSA. CDR3 protein: CTSSGDYEQYF. CDR3 nucleotide sequence: TGTACCAGCAGCGGGGACTACGAGCAGTACTTC.

This clonotype was seen at least ten times. The chain has TRBV6-6 and TRBJ2-1, with TRBD2 matching over 11 bases. Trimming at V came to 6 bases and at J to 6 bases, leaving 13 bases not matched to a gene. The CDR3 has 17 residues. Germline CDR1 reads MNHNY; CDR2 reads SVGAGI (reference sequence). Written as DNA, the CDR3 is TGTGCCAGCAGAGTCCTTAGCGGGGGGGCCTTTCGCAATGAGCAGTTCTTC. Translation gives CASRVLSGGAFRNEQFF.

The chain has TRBV6-2 or TRBV6-3 and TRBJ1-2, with D possibly being TRBD1 (6 bases). Deletions cut 5 bases from V and 4 bases from J, with 17 bases between. This CDR3 is 15 amino acids long. The germline CDR1 and CDR2 sequences are MNHEY and SVGEGT. The CDR3 protein is CASSRNRDRGYGYTF. DNA for the CDR3: TGTGCCAGCAGTCGCAACAGGGATAGAGGCTATGGCTACACCTTC.

V gene TRBV3-1 combines with J gene TRBJ2-1; TRBD2 might be the D (5 bases). V gave up 8 bases and J gave up 0 bases, with 11 bases separating them. The length of the CDR3 is 14 residues. CDR1 and CDR2 (germline): LGHDT, YNNKEL (reference sequence). CDR3 protein: CASADSFSYNEQFF. The CDR3 nucleotides are TGTGCCAGCGCGGACTCCTTCTCCTACAATGAGCAGTTCTTC.

Of note for this clonotype: Since a much larger clone is just one base distant, this may be a read error. The J gene is TRBJ2-1, the V gene TRBV2, with 9 nucleotides matching TRBD1. The J call may be mistaken, given a closer DNA end match to TRBJ2-7. Germline V gene data show CDR1 as SNHLY and CDR2 as FYNNEI. The CDR3 spans 15 residues. The CDR3 loop is CASTGTGQPYNEQYF. The CDR3 region has the DNA TGTGCCAGCACCGGGACAGGGCAGCCCTACAATGAGCAGTACTTC.

This clonotype has just a few counts. The rearrangement joins TRBV20-1 to TRBJ1-5, with D unclear. Trimming removed 0 bases at V and 9 bases at J, with 15 bases between. The CDR3 has 14 residues. Germline loops: CDR1 DFQATT, CDR2 SNEGSKA (reference sequence). The CDR3 reads CSARDWAEARPQHF. CDR3 DNA sequence: TGCAGTGCTAGAGATTGGGCAGAAGCACGGCCCCAGCATTTT.

This chain joins TRBV10-3 and TRBJ2-7, with no clear D. CDR1 is ENHRY, CDR2 SYGVKD, per germline. With 3 bases removed from V and 3 bases from J, the gap between germline ends came to 9 bases. The CDR3 has 13 amino acids. CDR3: CAISEPPGYEQYF. In DNA, the CDR3 is TGTGCCATCAGTGAACCGCCCGGCTACGAGCAGTACTTC.

V is TRBV4-1 and J is TRBJ2-1, with D possibly matching TRBD2 (5 bases). The CDR3 is made up of 15 amino acids. The germline V gene encodes CDR1 MGHRA and CDR2 YSYEKL. Trimming took off 4 bases at V and 7 bases at J, with 17 bases between the two ends. The CDR3 sequence is CASSLTAGIGNEQFF. Here the CDR3 DNA reads TGCGCCAGCAGCCTCACGGCGGGTATAGGTAATGAGCAGTTCTTC.

V and J are TRBV28 and TRBJ2-1; the match to TRBD2 covers 15 bases. V lost 5 bases, J lost 7 bases, and 18 bases stayed unmatched. Germline V lookup: CDR1 MDHEN, CDR2 SYDVKM. This CDR3 comprises 20 residues. The CDR3 nucleotides read TGTGCCAGCAGTCCTCCCTTTGGGACTAGCGGGAGGCGCGGTGGAAATGAGCAGTTCTTC. Protein sequence: CASSPPFGTSGRRGGNEQFF.